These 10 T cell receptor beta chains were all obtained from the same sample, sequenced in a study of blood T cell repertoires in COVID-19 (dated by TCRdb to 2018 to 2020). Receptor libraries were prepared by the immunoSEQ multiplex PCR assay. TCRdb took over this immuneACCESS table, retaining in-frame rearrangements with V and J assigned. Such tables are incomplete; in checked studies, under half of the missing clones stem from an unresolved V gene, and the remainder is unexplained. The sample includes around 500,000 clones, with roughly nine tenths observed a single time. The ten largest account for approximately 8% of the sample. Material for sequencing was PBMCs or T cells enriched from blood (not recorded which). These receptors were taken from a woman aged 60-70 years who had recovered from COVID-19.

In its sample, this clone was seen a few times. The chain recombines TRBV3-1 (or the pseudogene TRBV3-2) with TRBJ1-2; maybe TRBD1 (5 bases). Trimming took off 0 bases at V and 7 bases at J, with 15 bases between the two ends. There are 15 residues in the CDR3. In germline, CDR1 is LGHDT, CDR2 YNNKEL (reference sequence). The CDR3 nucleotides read TGTGCCAGCAGCCAAGATCTAAGGGGCCGCTTTGGCTACACCTTC. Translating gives CASSQDLRGRFGYTF.

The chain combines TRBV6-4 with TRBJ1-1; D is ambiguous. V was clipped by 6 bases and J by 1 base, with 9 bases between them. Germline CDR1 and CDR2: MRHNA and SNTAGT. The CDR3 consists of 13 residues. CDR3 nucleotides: TGTGCCAGCAGCCACGGGAAGAACACTGAAGCTTTCTTT. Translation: CASSHGKNTEAFF.

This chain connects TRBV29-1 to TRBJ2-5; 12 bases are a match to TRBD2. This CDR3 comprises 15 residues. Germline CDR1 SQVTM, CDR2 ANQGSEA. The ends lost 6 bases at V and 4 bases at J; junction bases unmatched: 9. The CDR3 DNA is TGCAGCGTAAAGACTAGCGGGGGCCCTGGAGAGACCCAGTACTTC. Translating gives CSVKTSGGPGETQYF.

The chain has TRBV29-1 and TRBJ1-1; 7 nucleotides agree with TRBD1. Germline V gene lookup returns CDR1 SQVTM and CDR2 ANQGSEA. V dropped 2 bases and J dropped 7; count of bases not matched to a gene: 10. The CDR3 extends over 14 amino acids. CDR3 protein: CSVEPGQQWGEAFF. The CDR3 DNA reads TGCAGCGTTGAACCGGGACAGCAATGGGGTGAAGCTTTCTTT.

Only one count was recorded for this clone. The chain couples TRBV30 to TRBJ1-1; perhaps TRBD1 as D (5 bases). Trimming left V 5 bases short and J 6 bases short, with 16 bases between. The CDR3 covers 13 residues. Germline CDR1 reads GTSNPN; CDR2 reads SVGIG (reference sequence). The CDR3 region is CAWARDLGAEAFF. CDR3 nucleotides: TGTGCCTGGGCCAGGGACTTGGGGGCTGAAGCTTTCTTT.

The CDR3 DNA follows: TGTGCCAGCAGTCAGGACAGGGATAGGAATGAAAAACTGTTTTTT. Amino acid sequence: CASSQDRDRNEKLFF. The V call is TRBV28, the J call TRBJ1-4; 8 bases line up with TRBD1. Per germline, CDR1 MDHEN and CDR2 SYDVKM. J gave up 5 bases and V 5 bases, and 7 bases lay outside the gene matches. There are 15 residues in the CDR3.

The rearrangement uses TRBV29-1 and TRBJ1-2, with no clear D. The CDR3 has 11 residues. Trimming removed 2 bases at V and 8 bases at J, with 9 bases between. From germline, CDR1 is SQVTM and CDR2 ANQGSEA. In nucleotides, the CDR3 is TGCAGCGTTGAAACAACATACGGCTACACCTTC. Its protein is CSVETTYGYTF.

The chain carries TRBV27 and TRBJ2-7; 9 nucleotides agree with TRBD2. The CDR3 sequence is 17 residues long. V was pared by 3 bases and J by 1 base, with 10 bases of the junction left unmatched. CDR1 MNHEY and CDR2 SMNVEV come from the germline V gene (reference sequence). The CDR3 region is CASSLNVAGAISYEQYF. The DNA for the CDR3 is TGTGCCAGCAGTTTGAATGTAGCGGGGGCCATTTCCTACGAGCAGTACTTC.

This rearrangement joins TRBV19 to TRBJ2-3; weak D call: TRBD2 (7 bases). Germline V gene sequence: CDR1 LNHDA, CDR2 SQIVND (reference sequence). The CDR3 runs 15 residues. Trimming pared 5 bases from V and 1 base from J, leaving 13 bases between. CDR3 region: CASSFGGLGTDTQYF. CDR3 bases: TGTGCCAGTAGTTTCGGGGGGCTCGGCACAGATACGCAGTATTTT.

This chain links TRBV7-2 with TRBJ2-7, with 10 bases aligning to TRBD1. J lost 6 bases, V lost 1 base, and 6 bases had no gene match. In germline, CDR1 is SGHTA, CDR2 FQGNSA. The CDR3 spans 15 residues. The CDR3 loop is CASSLGGTGVSEQYF. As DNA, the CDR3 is TGTGCCAGCAGCTTAGGTGGGACAGGGGTCTCCGAGCAGTACTTC. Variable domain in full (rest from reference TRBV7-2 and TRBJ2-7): GAGVSQSPSNKVTEKGKDVELRCDPISGHTALYWYRQSLGQGLEFLIYFQGNSAPDKSGLPSDRFSAERTGGSVSTLTIQRTQQEDSAVYLCASSLGGTGVSEQYFGPGTRLTVT.